The 15 T cell receptor beta chains presented below share a single source sample, sequenced in a study of cytomegalovirus exposure and HLA in healthy donors. Vbeta (60) and Jbeta (13) primers were used in the PCR. Using immunoSEQ multiplex PCR, the repertoire was profiled, and TCRdb retains in-frame clones only, with some absent. The sample includes over 150,000 clones, 80% of them seen just once. Material: PBMCs. The receptor source for this set is a man between 25 and 39 years old in good health and CMV-seropositive.

Written as DNA, the CDR3 is TGTGCCAGCGTCCAACAGGAGAGACTAGCGGGAGCTCCTTATGAGCAGTTCTTC. Its translation: CASVQQERLAGAPYEQFF. The chain recombines TRBV21-1 with TRBJ2-1; TRBD2 is the table's D call, not checked against the DNA. TRBV21-1 is flagged as a pseudogene. The CDR3 has 18 amino acids.

In nucleotides, the CDR3 is TGTGCCAGCAGCCCTGGGAGGCGGGCCGAAAAAGAGACCCAGTACTTC. Its translation is CASSPGRRAEKETQYF. The rearrangement joins TRBV7-9 to TRBJ2-5; D possibly corresponds to TRBD2 (6 bases). Trimming took 5 bases from V and 3 from J, leaving 19 bases between them. Germline CDR1 and CDR2: SEHNR and FQNEAQ (reference sequence). The CDR3 runs 16 residues.

J is TRBJ2-7 and V is TRBV7-2, with a tentative D call TRBD2 (6 bases). CDR1 is SGHTA, CDR2 FQGNSA, per germline. Trimming took off 1 base at V and 4 bases at J, with 11 bases between the two ends. This CDR3 is 14 amino acids long. This chain's CDR3 is CASSLVEGFYEQYF. CDR3 DNA: TGTGCCAGCAGCTTAGTGGAGGGTTTTTACGAGCAGTACTTC.

The CDR3 region is CASSLREETQYF. For the CDR3, the DNA is TGTGCCAGCAGCTTACGAGAGGAGACCCAGTACTTC. This sequence joins TRBV11-3 and TRBJ2-5; D remains ambiguous. The germline V gene has CDR1 SGHNT and CDR2 YENEEA. V was trimmed by 2 bases and J by 5 bases, leaving 6 bases between them. The CDR3 length is 12 residues.

The chain employs TRBV6-4 and TRBJ2-7; D ambiguous. There are 13 residues in the CDR3. The germline V and J ends were trimmed by 2 bases and 3 bases, with 8 bases remaining between them. Looked up from germline, CDR1 is MRHNA and CDR2 is SNTAGT. The CDR3 loop is CASSDLADYEQYF. The DNA of the CDR3 is TGTGCCAGCAGTGACCTGGCGGACTACGAGCAGTACTTC.

The gene calls are TRBV5-4 and TRBJ1-1, with D possibly TRBD1 on 5 matching bases. Germline V lookup: CDR1 SGHNT, CDR2 YYREEE (reference sequence). V lost 6 bases, J lost 0 bases, and 9 bases lay in between. The CDR3 is 13 amino acids. The CDR3 sequence is CASTNRMNTEAFF. The CDR3 region has the DNA TGTGCCAGCACCAACAGGATGAACACTGAAGCTTTCTTT.

The chain employs TRBV11-2 and TRBJ1-1; D remains unclear. The CDR3 totals 15 residues. The germline V and J ends were trimmed by 6 bases and 1 base, with 15 bases remaining between them. Germline V gene sequence: CDR1 SGHAT, CDR2 FQNNGV. This chain's CDR3 is CASRLLRAGNTEAFF. DNA of the CDR3: TGTGCCAGCAGGTTGTTGAGGGCGGGGAACACTGAAGCTTTCTTT.

V usage is TRBV10-1 and J usage is TRBJ2-5, with D unresolved. The DNA end is more similar to TRBJ2-7, so the J call may be wrong. CDR1 and CDR2 (germline): WNHNN, SYGVQD (reference sequence). The CDR3 loop spans 10 amino acids. The CDR3 nucleotides are TGCGCCAGCAGTTACTACGAGCAGTACTTC. Translating gives CASSYYEQYF.

The CDR3 is CASSYRDRATYEQYF. The CDR3 coding sequence is TGTGCCAGCAGTTACCGGGACAGAGCTACCTACGAGCAGTACTTC. The chain carries TRBV6-5 and TRBJ2-7, with 7 nucleotides matching TRBD1. Trimming took 2 bases from V and 2 from J; bases not matched to a gene: 6. This CDR3 region has 15 residues. CDR1 and CDR2 from the germline V gene are MNHEY and SVGAGI.

The chain is built from TRBV6-1 and TRBJ2-7, with TRBD1 identical over 9 bases. With V trimmed by 6 bases and J by 3 bases, 6 bases remained unmatched. This CDR3 spans 14 amino acids. Germline V gene sequence: CDR1 MNHNS, CDR2 SASEGT. The CDR3 reads CASSTAGQGYEQYF. The CDR3 bases are TGTGCCAGCAGCACCGCGGGACAGGGCTACGAGCAGTACTTC.

This sequence joins TRBV2 and TRBJ1-1, with 12 bases fitting TRBD1. Looked up from germline, CDR1 is SNHLY and CDR2 is FYNNEI. The J segment lost 5 bases and the V segment lost 3 bases, leaving 1 base of the junction unmatched. This CDR3 has 14 residues. DNA of the CDR3: TGTGCCAGCAGTGAGGGACAGGGGGCAACTGAAGCTTTCTTT. It specifies CASSEGQGATEAFF.

This clone was seen ten or more times. This chain joins TRBV6-5 and TRBJ2-2; D unresolved. The germline V gene encodes CDR1 MNHEY and CDR2 SVGAGI. V was shortened by 2 bases and J by 3 bases, with 7 bases between the two germline ends. The CDR3 has 14 amino acids. The CDR3 loop is CASSYTSDTGELFF. CDR3 coding DNA: TGTGCCAGCAGTTACACCAGCGACACCGGGGAGCTGTTTTTT.

The V and J genes are TRBV7-2 and TRBJ1-1; 8 bases align to TRBD1. The CDR3 runs to 14 residues. The V gene's germline CDR1 is SGHTA and CDR2 FQGNSA. Germline trimming cut 5 bases from V and 5 bases from J; bases unmatched to any gene: 7. This CDR3 is CASSPGQGWTEAFF. In DNA form, the CDR3 reads TGTGCCAGCAGCCCCGGACAGGGTTGGACTGAAGCTTTCTTT.

This chain connects TRBV7-9 to TRBJ2-3; TRBD1 might be the D (6 bases). V lost 4 bases, J lost 0 bases, and 17 bases lay in between. The CDR3 sequence is 17 residues long. The germline V gene encodes CDR1 SEHNR and CDR2 FQNEAQ (reference sequence). In nucleotides, the CDR3 is TGTGCCAGCAGCTCTATGGGGACAAGATCTAGCACAGATACGCAGTATTTT. As protein: CASSSMGTRSSTDTQYF.

This clone was counted a single time. The J gene is TRBJ1-6, the V gene TRBV7-6; the D gene is possibly TRBD1 (6 bases). CDR3 length equals 14 residues. In germline, CDR1 is SGHVS, CDR2 FNYEAQ. With 0 bases removed from V and 10 bases from J, the gap between germline ends came to 10 bases. This chain's CDR3 is CASSLAQRGSPLHF. CDR3 coding DNA: TGTGCCAGCAGCTTAGCGCAGAGGGGGTCACCCCTCCACTTT.